This T cell receptor beta chain was captured in a study of cytomegalovirus exposure and HLA in healthy donors. Study-wide points: Reports indicated that the classifier achieved high specificity and sensitivity in diagnosing cytomegalovirus status.

The study ran its PCR with 60 Vbeta and 13 Jbeta primers. TCRdb's copy holds only in-frame clones and misses some; the assay was immunoSEQ multiplex PCR. The sample consists of some 84,000 clones, approximately 78% of them appearing once. Germline values: CDR1 LNHDA, CDR2 SQIVND (reference sequence). The CDR3 totals 15 residues. Deletions cut 3 bases from V and 3 bases from J, with 12 bases between. Only a few counts were recorded for this clone. Its antigen is undetermined. The sequencing sample was made of PBMCs. The genes are TRBV19 and TRBJ1-5, with D possibly TRBD1 on 5 matching bases. This TCR was sampled from a male donor in good health and CMV-seropositive. The DNA of the CDR3 is TGTGCCAGTAGTATCTCGCCGGGGGACAATCAGCCCCAGCATTTT. It is translated as CASSISPGDNQPQHF.